This is a list of T cell receptor beta chains from one sample in a study of blood T cell repertoires in COVID-19. Assay used: immunoSEQ multiplex PCR; TCRdb lists only in-frame clones, some missing. The table records roughly 73,000 clones, 75% to 90% of them present only once. Sequencing input: peripheral blood. These receptors came from a man older than 75 with acute or convalescent COVID-19. The CDR3 runs from the conserved cysteine through the conserved F or W. The D gene is left open where the match is weak. The listing skips clone size in some rows; elsewhere it reads once, few, many or a size class.

j_gene	v_gene	d_gene	abundance	CDR3nt	CDR3aa
TRBJ2-1	TRBV5-4	TRBD2	NA	TGTGCCAGCAGCTTGAGCGGGAGGGCCTTCTCCTACAATGAGCAGTTCTTC	CASSLSGRAFSYNEQFF
TRBJ1-1	TRBV5-6	TRBD1	NA	TGTGCCAGCAGCTTGGACAGGGGGAGTATGAACACTGAAGCTTTCTTT	CASSLDRGSMNTEAFF
TRBJ1-1	TRBV27	TRBD1	NA	TGTGCCAGCCTTTCTCCGGACAGGGGCACTGAAGCTTTCTTT	CASLSPDRGTEAFF
TRBJ2-2	TRBV7-3	NA	NA	TGTGCCAGCAGCTTACAGGGTCCCCCCGGGGAGCTGTTTTTT	CASSLQGPPGELFF
TRBJ1-2	TRBV29-1	TRBD1	NA	TGCAGCGTTGAGGTTCAGGGGGAACATGGCTACACCTTC	CSVEVQGEHGYTF
TRBJ1-4	TRBV5-5	NA	once	TGTGCCAGCAGCATCGGGGTTAATGAAAAACTGTTTTTT	CASSIGVNEKLFF
TRBJ1-2	TRBV2	TRBD1	once	TGTGCCAGCAGTTCACCGGGACAGGCTGGACGCTACACCTTC	CASSSPGQAGRYTF
TRBJ2-5	TRBV5-4	NA	NA	TGTGCCAGCAGCGCTCCAGGGGAGGGAAGGGAGACCCAGTACTTC	CASSAPGEGRETQYF
TRBJ2-1	TRBV5-6	TRBD2	NA	TGTGCCAGCAGCTCGCGTCCTAGCGGGTCCAGGAACAATGAGCAGTTCTTC	CASSSRPSGSRNNEQFF
TRBJ2-7	TRBV7-9	NA	NA	TGTGCCAGCAGCCTCAGGGGCTACGAGCAGTACTTC	CASSLRGYEQYF
TRBJ1-1	TRBV29-1	NA	NA	TGCAGCGTTGAAGAAAGGTTCCAGAAGGAGGTCTTT	CSVEERFQKEVF
TRBJ1-4	TRBV5-4	TRBD1	once	TGTGCCAGCAGCTTGGGGGGACAGGGGCAGAAAGAAAAACTGTTTTTT	CASSLGGQGQKEKLFF
TRBJ2-5	TRBV19	TRBD2	once	TGTGCCAGTAGGCCCGCTGGCGGGGGGCGCGAGATCCAGTACTTC	CASRPAGGGREIQYF
TRBJ2-2	TRBV7-9	NA	NA	TGTGCCAGCAGCTCATTCGAGGGCTCGACCTACACCGGGGAGCTGTTTTTT	CASSSFEGSTYTGELFF
TRBJ2-1	TRBV12-3/TRBV12-4	NA	NA	TGTGCCAGCACTTTAGCGTTCGGGAATGAGCAGTTCTTC	CASTLAFGNEQFF
TRBJ2-1	TRBV9	TRBD2	NA	TGTGCCAGCAGCGGGACTAGCGGCAACAATGAGCAGTTCTTC	CASSGTSGNNEQFF
TRBJ1-2	TRBV9	NA	NA	TGTGCCAGCAGCGTAGAAGAAGGACAGAACTTCGTCTATGGCTACACCTTC	CASSVEEGQNFVYGYTF
TRBJ1-4	TRBV11-2	TRBD1	NA	TGTGCCAGCAGCCAATCGGGACAGGGTTATGAAAAACTGTTTTTT	CASSQSGQGYEKLFF
TRBJ1-5	TRBV9	TRBD1	NA	TGTGCCAGCAGCGTAGATGTAGGACAGGGGCAGCCCCAGCATTTT	CASSVDVGQGQPQHF
TRBJ2-7	TRBV3-1/TRBV3-2	TRBD2	NA	TGTGCCAGCAGCCCAGGACTAGCGGGGGGACTCGAGCAGTACTTC	CASSPGLAGGLEQYF
TRBJ2-6	TRBV24-1	TRBD1	NA	TGTGCCACCAGTGACATACAGGGGGCTGGGGCCAACGTCCTGACTTTC	CATSDIQGAGANVLTF
TRBJ2-7	TRBV3-1/TRBV3-2	NA	once	TGTGCCAGCAGCCAAGATCTTTCATTCAGAGGCGGCGAGCAGTACTTC	CASSQDLSFRGGEQYF
TRBJ1-5	TRBV19	TRBD1	NA	TGTGCCAGTAGTATAGGGGACAGGTATTGGGCCCAGCATTTT	CASSIGDRYWAQHF
TRBJ1-1	TRBV18	NA	NA	TGTGCCAGCTCTGCTAATTCACAGGGAACCACTGAAGCTTTCTTT	CASSANSQGTTEAFF
TRBJ1-1	TRBV5-1	NA	NA	TGCGCCAGCAGCTTGACAGACAACACTGAAGCTTTCTTT	CASSLTDNTEAFF
TRBJ2-1	TRBV25-1	TRBD1	NA	TGTGCCAGCAGTGAATATGCGGGACAGGTGAAAAATGAGCAGTTCTTC	CASSEYAGQVKNEQFF
TRBJ1-1	TRBV27	NA	NA	TGTGCCAGCAGATCTGGACAGCTGAGCACTGAAGCTTTCTTT	CASRSGQLSTEAFF
TRBJ1-1	TRBV19	NA	NA	TGTGCCAGTCGCCCCGCCCGACAGTCCACTGAAGCTTTCTTT	CASRPARQSTEAFF
TRBJ1-5	TRBV19	NA	NA	TGTGCCACCCTGAGGGGGGGGGACCGAGGCAATCAGCCCCAGCATTTT	CATLRGGDRGNQPQHF
TRBJ2-1	TRBV3-1/TRBV3-2	TRBD2	once	TGTGCCAGCAGCCCGACCGACGGGGGGGCCTACAATGAGCAGTTCTTC	CASSPTDGGAYNEQFF
TRBJ2-3	TRBV5-5	TRBD1	once	TGTGCCAGCAGCTTAGGACAGGAACCAGATACGCAGTATTTT	CASSLGQEPDTQYF
TRBJ2-1	TRBV9	NA	NA	TGTGCCAGCAGCGGACAGGCAGGGAATGAGCAGTTCTTC	CASSGQAGNEQFF
TRBJ2-1	TRBV2	TRBD1	NA	TGTGCCAGCACCCCGGGGACAGGGGGGGCCGATGAGCAGTTCTTC	CASTPGTGGADEQFF
TRBJ2-7	TRBV7-3	TRBD1	NA	TGTGCCAGCAGCCCGTCAGGGGGCTACGAGCAGTACTTC	CASSPSGGYEQYF
TRBJ1-2	TRBV24-1	NA	NA	TGTGCCACCAGTGATGGGCAGAGTTCTAACTATGGCTACACCTTC	CATSDGQSSNYGYTF
TRBJ1-1	TRBV7-8	TRBD1	once	TGTGCCAGCAGCTTAGGGACAGGGGGTTACAACACTGAAGCTTTCTTT	CASSLGTGGYNTEAFF
TRBJ1-5	TRBV21-1	NA	NA	TGTGCCAGCAGAATCCAAACCGGGACAGGGCTCCGGGGGGGCAATCAGCCCCAGCATTTT	CASRIQTGTGLRGGNQPQHF
TRBJ2-3	TRBV5-1	TRBD1	NA	TGCGCCAGCAGCTTGGGTACCGGACAGGGAGCAGATACGCAGTATTTT	CASSLGTGQGADTQYF
TRBJ1-5	TRBV30	TRBD1	once	TGTGCCTGGAGTGTAGCGGGACAGGGTTATAATCAGCCCCAGCATTTT	CAWSVAGQGYNQPQHF
TRBJ2-3	TRBV30	NA	NA	TGTGCCTGGAGTGTCCAGGGCGTAGATACGCAGTATTTT	CAWSVQGVDTQYF
TRBJ2-7	TRBV18	TRBD1	NA	TGTGCCAGCTCACCGGGACAGGGTTCCTACGAGCAGTACTTC	CASSPGQGSYEQYF
TRBJ2-3	TRBV5-8	TRBD2	NA	TGTGCCAGCAGCTTTCCCCAGAGCGGGAGGGCCCCAGATACGCAGTATTTT	CASSFPQSGRAPDTQYF
TRBJ2-3	TRBV3-1/TRBV3-2	NA	many	TGTGCCAGCAGCCAAGGTGGGACTGACGCAGATACGCAGTATTTT	CASSQGGTDADTQYF
TRBJ1-1	TRBV30	NA	NA	TGTGCCTGGAGTGTACGGGTGAACACTGAAGCTTTCTTT	CAWSVRVNTEAFF
TRBJ1-5	TRBV7-9	NA	NA	TGTGCCAGCAGCTTAGATTCGTATCAGCCCCAGCATTTT	CASSLDSYQPQHF
TRBJ2-1	TRBV9	TRBD1	NA	TGTGCCAGCAGCCCTCCGACAGGGCTCGATGAGCAGTTCTTC	CASSPPTGLDEQFF
TRBJ1-3	TRBV28	TRBD1	NA	TGTGCCAGCAGCATCCTCCAGGGGGGACCTGGAAACACCATATATTTT	CASSILQGGPGNTIYF
TRBJ1-6	TRBV5-1	NA	NA	TGCGCCAGCAGCTTGGCCGATGGGGCAGGGAATTCACCCCTCCACTTT	CASSLADGAGNSPLHF
TRBJ2-5	TRBV10-3	NA	NA	TGTGCCATCAGTGAATTGCAGTTTCAAGAGACCCAGTACTTC	CAISELQFQETQYF
TRBJ2-5	TRBV2	NA	once	TGTGCCAGCAGTAAACAGGGTGGAGAGACCCAGTACTTC	CASSKQGGETQYF
TRBJ1-1	TRBV29-1	NA	NA	TGCAGCGTTGACGCGGGCGTGTCGGGGGGCAGTGAAGCTTTCTTT	CSVDAGVSGGSEAFF
TRBJ2-1	TRBV5-8	NA	NA	TGTGCCAGCAGCTTGGTACTGGACTTTGGCGATGAGCAGTTCTTC	CASSLVLDFGDEQFF
TRBJ2-2	TRBV5-4	NA	NA	TGTGCCAGCAGCTTGGAGACACCCCGCGGGGAGCTGTTTTTT	CASSLETPRGELFF
TRBJ2-2	TRBV5-1	TRBD1	NA	TGCGCCAGCAGCTTGGCGCAAGGGGGCCACGGGGAGCTGTTTTTT	CASSLAQGGHGELFF
TRBJ1-3	TRBV9	NA	NA	TGTGCCAGCTCCCTAGAGGCATCTGGAAACACCATATATTTT	CASSLEASGNTIYF
TRBJ1-5	TRBV7-9	TRBD1	NA	TGTGCCAGCAGTCGCGGGACAGGAGTAAATCAGCCCCAGCATTTT	CASSRGTGVNQPQHF
TRBJ1-1	TRBV3-1/TRBV3-2	NA	NA	TGTGCCAGCAGCCATCATACAGGGAACACTGAAGCTTTCTTT	CASSHHTGNTEAFF